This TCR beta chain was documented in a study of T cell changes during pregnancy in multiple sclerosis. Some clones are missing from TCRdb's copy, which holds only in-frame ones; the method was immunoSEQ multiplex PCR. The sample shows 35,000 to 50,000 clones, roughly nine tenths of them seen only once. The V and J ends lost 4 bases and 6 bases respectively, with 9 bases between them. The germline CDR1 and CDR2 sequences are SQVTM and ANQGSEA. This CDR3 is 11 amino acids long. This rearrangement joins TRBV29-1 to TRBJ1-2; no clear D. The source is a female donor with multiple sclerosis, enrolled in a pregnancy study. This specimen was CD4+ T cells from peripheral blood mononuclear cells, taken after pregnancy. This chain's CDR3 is CSVGPEDGYTF. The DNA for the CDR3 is TGCAGCGTTGGTCCCGAGGATGGCTACACCTTC.